The 28 T cell receptor beta chains listed next were all sequenced from one sample in a study of yellow fever vaccine responses in identical twins. MiXCR, run by TCRdb on the RT-PCR reads, gives a single entry per CDR3 protein. The repertoire consists of a few thousand distinct CDR3 sequences, with 77% occurring once and the leading ten covering more than 2%. The sequencing here drew on T cells from blood (PBMCs), unsorted or a sorted subset (not recorded which), taken before or after yellow fever vaccination (not recorded which). These receptors were taken from a woman aged 18 to 35 who received the yellow fever vaccine.

This chain uses TRBV29-1 with TRBJ2-1; 11 bases agree with TRBD2. The CDR3 covers 14 residues. Germline V gene data show CDR1 as SQVTM and CDR2 as ANQGSEA. The ends lost 4 bases at V and 6 bases at J; junction bases unmatched: 5. CDR3 amino acids: CSVVLAGVLNEQFF. The CDR3 region has the DNA TGCAGCGTTGTACTAGCGGGAGTTCTCAATGAGCAGTTCTTC.

This clonotype was counted once. The chain uses TRBV21-1 and TRBJ2-2. TRBV21-1 represents a pseudogene. The CDR3 totals 13 residues. CDR3 sequence (DNA): TGTGCCAGCAGCAAAGACTACACCGGGGAGCTGTTTTTT. Translation: CASSKDYTGELFF.

This chain joins TRBV12-3 or TRBV12-4 and TRBJ2-7, with D possibly being TRBD1 (6 bases). With 2 bases removed from V and 2 bases from J, the gap between germline ends came to 10 bases. This CDR3 has 14 residues. CDR3 DNA sequence: TGTGCCAGCAGTTTAAGGGGGAGCCCCTACGAGCAGTACTTC. Amino acid sequence: CASSLRGSPYEQYF.

The chain carries TRBV24-1 and TRBJ2-1; 7 positions match TRBD1. Germline V CDR1 and CDR2: KGHDR, SFDVKD. The CDR3 contains 15 residues. The V and J ends lost 7 bases and 2 bases, in that order; junction bases with no gene match: 7. CDR3 residues: CATSFSGTAYNEQFF. CDR3 nucleotide sequence: TGTGCCACCAGCTTCTCCGGGACAGCCTACAATGAGCAGTTCTTC.

This clonotype was found once. This chain connects TRBV2 to TRBJ1-2, with D uncertain. The CDR3 totals 15 residues. The V end was cut by 3 bases, the J end by 6 bases, with 17 bases between. From germline, CDR1 is SNHLY and CDR2 FYNNEI. CDR3 region: CASSDLTPGSNGYTF. The CDR3 DNA follows: TGTGCCAGCAGTGATTTGACCCCGGGTTCGAATGGCTACACCTTC.

The V and J genes are TRBV29-1 and TRBJ2-3; TRBD2 matches at 7 bases. CDR3 size: 15 residues. Germline lookup yields CDR1 SQVTM and CDR2 ANQGSEA. V gave up 7 bases and J gave up 4 bases; unmatched junction bases: 14. In DNA, the CDR3 is TGCAGCGGTTACACGGGACTAAGGGGCCCAGATACGCAGTATTTT. Translating gives CSGYTGLRGPDTQYF.

This clonotype was counted a few times. J is TRBJ2-3 and V is TRBV10-3; 15 nucleotides line up with TRBD2. From germline, CDR1 is ENHRY and CDR2 SYGVKD. Losses at the gene ends were 3 bases for V and 3 bases for J; bases not matched to a gene: 1. The CDR3 totals 16 residues. The CDR3 reads CAISEGTSGGTDTQYF. The CDR3, as DNA: TGTGCCATCAGTGAAGGGACTAGCGGGGGGACAGATACGCAGTATTTT.

The CDR3 here is CASRTGSTTYNEQFF. For the CDR3, the DNA is TGTGCCAGTAGAACAGGGTCGACGACCTACAATGAGCAGTTCTTC. The V gene is TRBV19, the J gene TRBJ2-1, with D maybe TRBD1 (6 bases). With 6 bases removed from V and 2 bases from J, the gap between germline ends came to 14 bases. The germline V gene has CDR1 LNHDA and CDR2 SQIVND (reference sequence). The CDR3 extends over 15 amino acids.

The chain uses TRBV20-1 and TRBJ1-2; D is unresolved. V lost 6 bases, J lost 8 bases, and 13 bases lay in between. Germline CDR1 and CDR2: DFQATT and SNEGSKA (reference sequence). The CDR3 runs to 11 residues. The CDR3, as DNA: TGCAGTGCCTCTACGAGTGGCGGCTACACCTTC. This translates into CSASTSGGYTF.

The V gene is TRBV11-1, the J gene TRBJ1-1, with 7 bases aligning to TRBD1. Germline CDR1 is SGHAT and CDR2 is FQDESV (reference sequence). Trimming took 5 bases from V and 0 from J; bases not matched to a gene: 6. The CDR3 extends over 15 amino acids. CDR3 region: CASSPGQPVNTEAFF. In DNA form, the CDR3 reads TGTGCCAGCAGCCCGGGACAGCCGGTGAACACTGAAGCTTTCTTT.

The rearrangement links TRBV15 to TRBJ2-7; 14 nucleotides match TRBD2. Looked up from germline, CDR1 is LNHNV and CDR2 is YYDKDF (reference sequence). Trimming removed 1 base from V and 3 bases from J; junction bases left unmatched: 2. The CDR3 contains 16 residues. The CDR3 here is CATSRGTSGRFYEQYF. The CDR3 region has the DNA TGTGCCACCAGCAGAGGGACTAGCGGGAGGTTCTACGAGCAGTACTTC. Together with reference TRBV15 and TRBJ2-7, the CDR3 gives the full variable domain: DAMVIQNPRYQVTQFGKPVTLSCSQTLNHNVMYWYQQKSSQAPKLLFHYYDKDFNNEADTPDNFQSRRPNTSFCFLDIRSPGLGDTAMYLCATSRGTSGRFYEQYFGPGTRLTVT.

J is TRBJ2-7 and V is TRBV29-1; D is uncertain. Germline V gene sequence: CDR1 SQVTM, CDR2 ANQGSEA. This CDR3 has 11 residues. The V end lost 4 bases, the J end lost 3 bases, and 7 bases lay between the germline ends. CDR3 loop: CSVVVVYEQYF. The CDR3 region has the DNA TGCAGCGTTGTAGTAGTCTACGAGCAGTACTTC.

The chain has TRBV15 and TRBJ2-7, with 9 bases that match TRBD1. The V and J ends lost 3 bases and 3 bases, in that order; junction bases with no gene match: 0. CDR1 is LNHNV and CDR2 is YYDKDF in the germline V gene (reference sequence). CDR3 length equals 13 residues. The CDR3 sequence: CATSRDRGYEQYF. The CDR3, as DNA: TGTGCCACCAGCAGGGACAGGGGCTACGAGCAGTACTTC.

The chain recombines TRBV28 with TRBJ2-1, with 9 positions matching TRBD2. The V and J ends lost 3 bases and 8 bases, in that order; junction bases with no gene match: 11. Germline V gene lookup returns CDR1 MDHEN and CDR2 SYDVKM. The CDR3 length is 16 residues. The CDR3 nucleotides read TGTGCCAGCAGTTTGACGGGCGGGAGGGTTAGGGATGAGCAGTTCTTC. It specifies CASSLTGGRVRDEQFF.

V usage is TRBV24-1 and J usage is TRBJ2-1; D is unresolved. This CDR3 has 14 residues. CDR1 and CDR2 from the germline V gene are KGHDR and SFDVKD. Deletions cut 6 bases from V and 2 bases from J, with 10 bases between. The CDR3 is CATSTGLTYNEQFF. CDR3 coding DNA: TGTGCCACCAGTACGGGCCTAACCTACAATGAGCAGTTCTTC.

This clonotype occurred a few times. CDR3 in amino acids: CATSRDNGDLVRYTF. CDR3 sequence (DNA): TGTGCCACCAGCAGAGATAACGGCGATTTAGTGCGCTACACCTTC. The chain couples TRBV15 to TRBJ1-2; D is undetermined. This CDR3 has 15 residues. Germline assignment: CDR1 LNHNV and CDR2 YYDKDF (reference sequence). The V and J ends lost 0 bases and 9 bases respectively, with 17 bases between them.

The V call is TRBV5-4, the J call TRBJ2-1; the match to TRBD1 covers 9 bases. The V gene end was trimmed by 1 base and the J gene end by 2 bases; junction bases not matched to a gene: 1. Looked up from germline, CDR1 is SGHNT and CDR2 is YYREEE (reference sequence). The CDR3 has 15 amino acids. CDR3 nucleotide sequence: TGTGCCAGCAGCTTGCGGGACAGGGCCTACAATGAGCAGTTCTTC. Translated, it gives CASSLRDRAYNEQFF.

J is TRBJ2-1 and V is TRBV19; TRBD2 matches at 9 bases. The CDR3 loop spans 15 amino acids. Germline lookup yields CDR1 LNHDA and CDR2 SQIVND (reference sequence). V lost 6 bases to trimming and J lost 3 bases; unmatched junction nucleotides: 6. This CDR3 is CASRLAGVGYNEQFF. CDR3 DNA sequence: TGTGCCAGTAGGTTAGCGGGAGTCGGCTACAATGAGCAGTTCTTC.

CDR3 nucleotides: TGCGCCAGCAGGAGAGGAACCGGGGAGCTGTTTTTT. This translates into CASRRGTGELFF. The chain combines TRBV10-1 with TRBJ2-2; D not resolved. The germline V gene encodes CDR1 WNHNN and CDR2 SYGVQD (reference sequence). V lost 6 bases and J lost 5, with 7 bases in between. The CDR3 extends over 12 amino acids.

The V and J genes are TRBV29-1 and TRBJ2-1, with 8 bases lining up with TRBD2. This CDR3 region has 13 residues. Losses at the gene ends were 6 bases for V and 4 bases for J; bases not matched to a gene: 5. CDR1 is SQVTM and CDR2 is ANQGSEA in the germline V gene. Here the CDR3 DNA reads TGCAGCGTAGGGCTAGCGGGTTACAATGAGCAGTTCTTC. Translated: CSVGLAGYNEQFF.

The sample holds a few counts of this clonotype. The chain links TRBV9 to TRBJ1-2; D gene uncertain. This CDR3 contains 14 residues. The V end was cut by 0 bases, the J end by 8 bases, with 14 bases between. Germline V gene sequence: CDR1 SGDLS, CDR2 YYNGEE. For the CDR3, the DNA is TGTGCCAGCAGCGTAGCCCCGGGGTTGGAAGGCTACACCTTC. Its translation is CASSVAPGLEGYTF.

To note about this clonotype: At one boundary the junction diverges from the germline segment, which might be a read error. The J gene is TRBJ2-3, the V gene TRBV11-3; D not certain. CDR1 and CDR2 from the germline V gene are SGHNT and YENEEA. This CDR3 is 13 amino acids long. The CDR3 DNA follows: TGTGCCAGCAGCTTAGGGGTAGCCAGCTTAATCCATTTT. This encodes CASSLGVASLIHF.

The CDR3 coding sequence is TGTGCCAGCAGCGTTGGGACAGTATACAATGAGCAGTTCTTC. Protein: CASSVGTVYNEQFF. The J gene is TRBJ2-1, the V gene TRBV11-3, with 7 bases fitting TRBD1. Germline loops: CDR1 SGHNT, CDR2 YENEEA. V shed 5 bases and J 4 bases; nucleotides not matched to a gene: 5. This CDR3 contains 14 residues.

This clonotype was picked up a small number of times. The chain is built from TRBV18 and TRBJ2-7, with D possibly matching TRBD1 (5 bases). Trimming pared 0 bases from V and 0 bases from J, leaving 6 bases between. Germline values: CDR1 KGHSH, CDR2 LQKENI. The length of the CDR3 is 14 residues. The CDR3 nucleotides read TGTGCCAGCTCACCACCGGACATCTCCTACGAGCAGTACTTC. It encodes CASSPPDISYEQYF.

The rearrangement uses TRBV13 and TRBJ2-7; TRBD2 might be the D (5 bases). V was clipped by 4 bases and J by 0 bases, with 10 bases between them. CDR1 PRHDT and CDR2 FYEKMQ come from the germline V gene (reference sequence). This CDR3 has 14 amino acids. The CDR3 coding sequence is TGTGCCAGCAGCTCACCGGGAATCTCCTACGAGCAGTACTTC. Amino acid sequence: CASSSPGISYEQYF.

The gene calls are TRBV20-1 and TRBJ1-2; the match to TRBD1 covers 7 bases. V dropped 6 bases and J dropped 5; count of bases not matched to a gene: 3. The CDR3 is 11 residues long. Germline-derived CDR1 and CDR2 are DFQATT and SNEGSKA (reference sequence). The CDR3 DNA follows: TGCAGTGCAAGGACAGGTTATGGCTACACCTTC. This gives the protein CSARTGYGYTF.

The chain recombines TRBV13 with TRBJ2-3; D is unclear. In germline, CDR1 is PRHDT, CDR2 FYEKMQ (reference sequence). The CDR3 runs 15 residues. The V and J ends lost 7 bases and 0 bases respectively, with 14 bases between them. CDR3 DNA: TGTGCCAGCACCCGACGGACCGCTAGCACAGATACGCAGTATTTT. Translating gives CASTRRTASTDTQYF.

The chain carries TRBV15 and TRBJ2-1, with 8 bases aligning to TRBD1. Germline V gene sequence: CDR1 LNHNV, CDR2 YYDKDF (reference sequence). CDR3 length: 16 amino acids. V dropped 2 bases and J dropped 6; count of bases not matched to a gene: 9. CDR3 loop: CATSRPGQGRVNEQFF. The CDR3 region has the DNA TGTGCCACCAGCAGACCCGGACAGGGTAGGGTCAATGAGCAGTTCTTC.